This passage covers 11 T cell receptor beta chains from one sample sequenced in a study of shared clonotypes between healthy human individuals. Method: immunoSEQ multiplex PCR; TCRdb's copy keeps in-frame clones and lacks some. The sample consists of about 1.1 million clones, approximately 80% of them appearing once. The specimen was memory CD4+ T cells from PBMCs. Described subset: CD45RA-negative fraction. These receptors were collected from a man in his late teens or twenties in good health. Some clones in this sample may be carry-over from other donors' samples.

The rearrangement joins TRBV12-5 to TRBJ1-1, with 8 bases matching TRBD1. The length of the CDR3 is 16 residues. Trimming removed 7 bases from V and 5 bases from J; junction bases left unmatched: 15. Per germline, CDR1 LGHNT and CDR2 FRNRAP. CDR3 sequence (DNA): TGTGCTAGTGCCACGAAGGCAGGGGGCGCAAGGACTGAAGCTTTCTTT. Amino acids: CASATKAGGARTEAFF.

V is TRBV29-1 and J is TRBJ2-5, with 7 bases matching TRBD1. The ends lost 1 base at V and 4 bases at J; junction bases unmatched: 6. CDR1 SQVTM and CDR2 ANQGSEA come from the germline V gene. CDR3 length: 14 residues. The DNA for the CDR3 is TGCAGCGTTGAAGGCTACAGGGGATCAGAGACCCAGTACTTC. Its protein product is CSVEGYRGSETQYF. The full variable domain, in which reference TRBV29-1 and TRBJ2-5 provide the parts outside the CDR3, is SAVISQKPSRDICQRGTSLTIQCQVDSQVTMMFWYRQQPGQSLTLIATANQGSEATYESGFVIDKFPISRPNLTFSTLTVSNMSPEDSSIYLCSVEGYRGSETQYFGPGTRLLVL.

V and J are TRBV5-6 and TRBJ1-2, with a weak D call TRBD1 (5 bases). CDR1 SGHDT and CDR2 YYEEEE come from the germline V gene. Trimming stripped 0 bases from V and 2 bases from J, with 17 bases between. The length of the CDR3 is 17 residues. CDR3 sequence: CASSLGGRGPANYGYTF. CDR3 DNA: TGTGCCAGCAGCTTGGGAGGCCGGGGACCGGCAAACTATGGCTACACCTTC.

This clone appeared a single time. The chain is built from TRBV5-1 and TRBJ2-7; D uncertain. Per the germline V gene, CDR1 is SGHRS and CDR2 is YFSETQ. Trimming took off 3 bases at V and 1 base at J, with 14 bases between the two ends. The CDR3 is 15 residues long. Here the CDR3 reads CASSSLGSPSYEQYF. Written as DNA, the CDR3 is TGCGCCAGCAGCTCGCTTGGTTCCCCGTCCTACGAGCAGTACTTC. The whole variable domain, remainder taken from reference TRBV5-1 and TRBJ2-7, is KAGVTQTPRYLIKTRGQQVTLSCSPISGHRSVSWYQQTPGQGLQFLFEYFSETQRNKGNFPGRFSGRQFSNSRSEMNVSTLELGDSALYLCASSSLGSPSYEQYFGPGTRLTVT.

For this clone: This sample also contains other DNA sequences that code for the same CDR3. The gene calls are TRBV28 and TRBJ1-5; D gene unclear. Germline lookup yields CDR1 MDHEN and CDR2 SYDVKM. The CDR3 is 13 residues long. The V end lost 2 bases, the J end lost 5 bases, and 7 bases lay between the germline ends. CDR3 DNA: TGTGCCAGCAGTTTAACGGGGTATCAGCCCCAGCATTTT. Protein product: CASSLTGYQPQHF.

The chain recombines TRBV28 with TRBJ2-1, with D uncertain. Germline-derived CDR1 and CDR2 are MDHEN and SYDVKM. This CDR3 region has 13 residues. Trimming took 7 bases from V and 5 from J, leaving 12 bases between them. CDR3 sequence (DNA): TGTGCCAGCACCACCCGCAACAACAATGAGCAGTTCTTC. Its translation is CASTTRNNNEQFF.

This chain's CDR3 is CASTRDSNSYEQYF. CDR3 DNA sequence: TGCGCCAGCACACGGGACAGTAACTCCTACGAGCAGTACTTC. This chain connects TRBV5-1 to TRBJ2-7, with TRBD1 matching 7 bases. Germline loops: CDR1 SGHRS, CDR2 YFSETQ. The CDR3 extends over 14 amino acids. V shed 6 bases and J 0 bases; nucleotides not matched to a gene: 6. Full variable domain (remainder filled in from reference TRBV5-1 and TRBJ2-7): KAGVTQTPRYLIKTRGQQVTLSCSPISGHRSVSWYQQTPGQGLQFLFEYFSETQRNKGNFPGRFSGRQFSNSRSEMNVSTLELGDSALYLCASTRDSNSYEQYFGPGTRLTVT.

A single count supports this clone. The V and J genes are TRBV18 and TRBJ1-2, with D possibly being TRBD1 (5 bases). From germline, CDR1 is KGHSH and CDR2 LQKENI. Trimming took 3 bases from V and 9 from J, leaving 20 bases between them. The CDR3 length is 15 residues. CDR3 sequence reads: CASSPTATFYGSYTF. The CDR3 DNA is TGTGCCAGCTCACCGACAGCTACTTTCTATGGTAGCTACACCTTC.

The CDR3, as DNA: TGTGCCAGCAGTTTGCTAGGGGCGCCCATGAACACTGAAGCTTTCTTT. This encodes CASSLLGAPMNTEAFF. V usage is TRBV28 and J usage is TRBJ1-1, with D perhaps TRBD1 (5 bases). Trimming removed 3 bases from V and 0 bases from J, with 14 bases in between. Looked up from germline, CDR1 is MDHEN and CDR2 is SYDVKM. The CDR3 is 16 residues long.

The chain couples TRBV7-2 to TRBJ1-3, with a possible D match to TRBD1 (6 bases). V lost 5 bases to trimming and J lost 4 bases, with 15 bases between them. CDR1 is SGHTA and CDR2 is FQGNSA in the germline V gene. The CDR3 contains 15 residues. DNA of the CDR3: TGTGCCAGCAGCCAAACCCGGGGGCCCGGAAACACCATATATTTT. It yields the protein CASSQTRGPGNTIYF.

The rearrangement links TRBV28 to TRBJ2-3; D is perhaps TRBD2 (5 bases). The germline CDR1 and CDR2 sequences are MDHEN and SYDVKM. The length of the CDR3 is 16 residues. V shed 7 bases and J shed 2 bases, with 19 bases lying between them. CDR3: CASTTPAAEVTDTQYF. DNA for the CDR3: TGTGCCAGCACCACCCCGGCAGCGGAAGTCACAGATACGCAGTATTTT.